These T cell receptor beta chains were read from a single sample in a study of a mutant IDH1 vaccine in newly diagnosed glioma. Clones were sequenced by immunoSEQ multiplex PCR, and TCRdb holds only the in-frame ones, with some missing. The data hold around 100,000 clones, with roughly 82% observed a single time. Material: PBMCs, obtained from a glioma patient treated with radiotherapy, temozolomide or both. The receptor set was obtained from a man between 35 and 55 years old with glioma. Some clones in this sample may be carry-over from other donors' samples. The CDR3 runs from the conserved cysteine through the conserved F or W. A D gene is named only where the DNA matches it firmly. Size is stated for part of the rows, as once, few or many counts, or as a class when the clone is expanded.

D gene	clone size	V gene	J gene	CDR3 protein	CDR3 DNA
.	.	TRBV5-1	TRBJ2-3	CASSFVGGPADTQYF	TGCGCCAGCAGCTTCGTGGGGGGCCCCGCAGATACGCAGTATTTT
TRBD1	.	TRBV2	TRBJ1-2	CASSDRAGYTF	TGTGCCAGCAGCGACAGGGCTGGCTACACCTTC
TRBD1	.	TRBV2	TRBJ1-3	CASSGQGPASGNTIYF	TGTGCCAGCAGCGGACAGGGGCCCGCCTCTGGAAACACCATATATTTT
.	.	TRBV7-2	TRBJ2-4	CASSWGRGLAKNIQYF	TGTGCCAGCAGCTGGGGGCGGGGGCTAGCCAAAAACATTCAGTACTTC
TRBD1	.	TRBV25-1	TRBJ2-1	CASSLRQGAHNEQFF	TGTGCCAGCAGTCTGCGACAGGGGGCGCACAATGAGCAGTTCTTC
.	.	TRBV6-6	TRBJ1-5	CASSSGGQPQHF	TGTGCCAGCAGTTCGGGAGGTCAGCCCCAGCATTTT
.	.	TRBV6-1	TRBJ1-6	CASSVSYNSPLHF	TGTGCCAGCAGTGTCTCCTATAATTCACCCCTCCACTTT
TRBD1	.	TRBV30	TRBJ2-7	CAWSVGTAYEQYF	TGTGCCTGGAGTGTAGGGACAGCCTACGAGCAGTACTTC
.	.	TRBV19	TRBJ2-2	CASTSSWTPNTGELFF	TGTGCCAGTACCTCCTCCTGGACCCCGAACACCGGGGAGCTGTTTTTT
.	.	TRBV5-6	TRBJ1-5	CASSFGGAGNQPQHF	TGTGCCAGCAGCTTTGGGGGGGCCGGCAATCAGCCCCAGCATTTT
.	.	TRBV7-9	TRBJ2-5	CASSHSTRGETQYF	TGTGCCAGCAGCCATTCGACACGGGGGGAGACCCAGTACTTC
.	once	TRBV7-9	TRBJ1-4	CASSLAPRRRASNEKLFF	TGTGCCAGCAGCTTAGCCCCCCGGCGTCGCGCTTCAAATGAAAAACTGTTTTTT
.	.	TRBV7-7	TRBJ2-3	CASSSAHTDTQYF	TGTGCTAGCAGTTCGGCCCACACAGATACGCAGTATTTT
.	.	TRBV11-2	TRBJ1-1	CASSFPIGAEAFF	TGTGCCAGCAGCTTTCCGATAGGGGCTGAAGCTTTCTTT
.	.	TRBV2	TRBJ2-2	CASSDAVGTGELFF	TGTGCCAGCAGTGATGCTGTGGGGACCGGGGAGCTGTTTTTT
.	.	TRBV6-1	TRBJ2-7	CASRWQSYEQYF	TGTGCCAGCAGGTGGCAGTCCTACGAGCAGTACTTC
TRBD2	.	TRBV7-7	TRBJ2-2	CASSLASGGASGELFF	TGTGCTAGCAGCTTAGCTAGCGGGGGGGCCTCCGGGGAGCTGTTTTTT
.	.	TRBV29-1	TRBJ2-7	CSVEVADYEQYF	TGCAGCGTTGAAGTCGCCGATTACGAGCAGTACTTC
TRBD1	once	TRBV6-5	TRBJ2-7	CASSYRQGPYEQYF	TGTGCCAGCAGCTACCGACAGGGGCCCTACGAGCAGTACTTC
.	few	TRBV2	TRBJ1-5	CASSAQLDQPQHF	TGTGCCAGCAGTGCCCAACTGGACCAGCCCCAGCATTTT
.	.	TRBV5-1	TRBJ2-6	CASSEYSGANVLTF	TGCGCCAGCAGCGAGTACTCTGGGGCCAACGTCCTGACTTTC
.	.	TRBV6-5	TRBJ1-1	CASSSNGLVNTEAFF	TGTGCCAGCAGCTCAAACGGACTTGTGAACACTGAAGCTTTCTTT
.	.	TRBV7-9	TRBJ1-2	CASSYLGSYGYTF	TGTGCCAGCAGCTACTTAGGAAGCTATGGCTACACCTTC
.	.	TRBV2	TRBJ1-3	CASSRDINSGNTIYF	TGTGCCAGCAGCAGGGACATCAACTCTGGAAACACCATATATTTT
.	.	TRBV19	TRBJ2-2	CASSPGGITGELFF	TGTGCCAGTAGTCCTGGGGGTATCACCGGGGAGCTGTTTTTT
.	once	TRBV28	TRBJ1-2	CASNWRGAGGYTF	TGTGCCAGCAACTGGAGGGGGGCGGGAGGCTACACCTTC
TRBD1	.	TRBV2	TRBJ1-3	CASRTGVFSGNTIYF	TGTGCCAGCCGTACAGGGGTCTTCTCTGGAAACACCATATATTTT
.	.	TRBV19	TRBJ1-6	CASSPQTGKLHF	TGTGCCAGTAGTCCCCAGACAGGCAAGCTCCACTTT
.	.	TRBV4-1	TRBJ1-5	CASSQEGRNSNQPQHF	TGCGCCAGCAGCCAAGAAGGTAGGAATAGCAATCAGCCCCAGCATTTT